This T cell receptor beta chain derives from a study of T cells after yellow fever vaccination. Study-level points and caveats: Abundant clonotypes from the bulk population could have been carried over as contaminants into FACS-sorted repertoires. A large majority of primary-vaccination clones showed up again after the booster (96% CD4, around 90% CD8).

Comments on this clonotype: As yet, its antigen is unknown.

The study made its TCR cDNA through 5'RACE template switching. That step introduced a universal primer site along with UMIs. TCRdb ran MiXCR on the 5' RACE reads and lists one entry per CDR3 protein. The table has about 300,000 distinct CDR3 sequences, around 6.8% seen once; the top ten hold 18%. The V end lost 4 bases, the J end lost 0 bases, and 10 bases lay between the germline ends. The CDR3 runs 14 residues. Germline CDR1 reads MNHEY; CDR2 reads SMNVEV (reference sequence). The TCR sequence derives from a man between 18 and 29 years old who received the YFV17D yellow fever vaccine. V gene TRBV27 combines with J gene TRBJ2-7, with D tentatively TRBD1 (6 bases). Source: PBMCs, taken roughly 47 days after the first yellow fever vaccination. CDR3 region: CASSSWTASYEQYF. In DNA, the CDR3 is TGTGCCAGCAGTTCGTGGACAGCCTCCTACGAGCAGTACTTC.